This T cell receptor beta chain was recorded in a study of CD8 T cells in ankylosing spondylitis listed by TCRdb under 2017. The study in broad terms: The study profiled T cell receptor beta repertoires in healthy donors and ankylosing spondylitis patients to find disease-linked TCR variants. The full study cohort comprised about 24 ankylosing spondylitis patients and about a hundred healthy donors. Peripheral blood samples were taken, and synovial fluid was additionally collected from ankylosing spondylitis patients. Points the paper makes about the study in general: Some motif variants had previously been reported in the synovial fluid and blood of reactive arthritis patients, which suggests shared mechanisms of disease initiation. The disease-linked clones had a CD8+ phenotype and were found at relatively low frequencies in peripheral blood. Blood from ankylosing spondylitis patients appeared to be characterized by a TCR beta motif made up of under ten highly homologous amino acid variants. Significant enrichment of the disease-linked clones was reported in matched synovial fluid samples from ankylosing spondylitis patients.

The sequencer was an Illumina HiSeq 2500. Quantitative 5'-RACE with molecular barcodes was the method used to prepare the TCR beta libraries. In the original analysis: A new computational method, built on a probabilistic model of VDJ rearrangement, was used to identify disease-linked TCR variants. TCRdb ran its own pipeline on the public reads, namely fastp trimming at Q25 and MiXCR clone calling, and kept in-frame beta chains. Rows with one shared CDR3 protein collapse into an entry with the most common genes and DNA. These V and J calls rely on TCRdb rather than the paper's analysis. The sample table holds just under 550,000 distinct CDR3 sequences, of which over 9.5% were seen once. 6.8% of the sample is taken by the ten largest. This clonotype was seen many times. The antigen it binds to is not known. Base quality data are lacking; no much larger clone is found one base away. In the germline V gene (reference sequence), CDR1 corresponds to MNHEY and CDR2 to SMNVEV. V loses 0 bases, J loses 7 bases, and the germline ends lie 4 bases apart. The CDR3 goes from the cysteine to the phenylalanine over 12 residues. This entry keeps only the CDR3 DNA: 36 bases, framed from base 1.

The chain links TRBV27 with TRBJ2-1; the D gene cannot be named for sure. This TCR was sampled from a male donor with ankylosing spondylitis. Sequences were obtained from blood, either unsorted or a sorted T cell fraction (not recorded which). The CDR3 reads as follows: CASSLSENEQFF. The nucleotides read TGTGCCAGCAGTTTATCGGAGAATGAGCAGTTCTTC.